This entry concerns a single TCR beta chain. Its antigen is currently unknown. Clones were sequenced by immunoSEQ multiplex PCR, and TCRdb holds only the in-frame ones, with some missing. The sample shows about 400,000 clones, 75% to 90% of them seen only once. The CDR3 runs 14 residues. Germline assignment: CDR1 MNHNS and CDR2 SASEGT. The data derive from a study of cytomegalovirus exposure and HLA in healthy donors. Study conclusions and caveats: Three chains linked to CMV were shown in vitro to be specific for CMV antigens.

J is TRBJ1-5 and V is TRBV6-1; perhaps TRBD1 as D (6 bases). The sequence derives from a woman between 18 and 29 years old in good health and CMV-seronegative. Sequenced: PBMCs. The CDR3 sequence is CAAGGAISNQPQHF. CDR3 sequence (DNA): TGTGCGGCTGGGGGGGCTATTAGCAATCAGCCCCAGCATTTT.